The source of this T cell receptor beta chain is a study of CXCR3-negative and CXCR3-positive naive CD8 T cells. TRB cDNA was prepared as libraries by UMI-labeled 5' RACE. TCRdb reprocessed the 5' RACE reads, keeping one entry per CDR3 protein, no DNA. In all, the sample yields nearly 110,000 distinct CDR3 sequences. The CDR3 length is 12 residues. The germline CDR1 and CDR2 sequences are KGHDR and SFDVKD. The sorter processed each CD8+ T cell subset in triplicate at some 300,000 cells apiece. Study-wide points: High diversity, comparable across both naive subsets, contrasted with much lower diversity in memory CD8+ cells. Whereas memory cells differed, naive CXCR3-negative and CXCR3-positive cells shared similar TRBV-TRBJ usage. Relative to CXCR3-negative naive cells, CXCR3-positive naive cells had more hydrophobic TRB CDR3s.

A note on this clonotype: Its antigen is not identified.

The sequence derives from a human donor in good health. Some clones in this sample may be carry-over from other donors' samples. The sequenced sample was naive CXCR3+ CD8+ T cells from blood. Specified subset: CD45RO-CCR7+CD27+CD95- naive CD8+ T cells expressing CXCR3 (TNR3+). The chain combines TRBV24-1 with TRBJ2-2. The CDR3 protein is CATSGPTGELFF.